These 26 T cell receptor beta chains originate from one sample sequenced in a study of T cell changes during pregnancy in multiple sclerosis. The table came from immunoSEQ multiplex PCR; TCRdb's copy has only in-frame clones and leaves some out. The profile shows under 110,000 clones, more than 90% of them singletons. The source was peripheral blood, collected in the second trimester of pregnancy. These receptors originate from a female donor with multiple sclerosis, enrolled in a pregnancy study.

The chain combines TRBV18 with TRBJ2-5; D possibly corresponds to TRBD2 (6 bases). Trimming stripped 3 bases from V and 10 bases from J, with 15 bases between. CDR1 and CDR2 (germline): KGHSH, LQKENI. This CDR3 has 13 amino acids. Here the CDR3 reads CASSPKDGGSQYF. The CDR3 nucleotides are TGTGCCAGCTCACCCAAAGACGGAGGGAGCCAGTACTTC.

The V and J genes are TRBV9 and TRBJ2-7; D is unresolved. The CDR3 is 14 amino acids. Germline V gene data show CDR1 as SGDLS and CDR2 as YYNGEE. The germline V and J ends were trimmed by 0 bases and 1 base, with 8 bases remaining between them. The chain's CDR3 is CASSVGHGSYEQYF. The DNA of the CDR3 is TGTGCCAGCAGCGTAGGTCACGGTTCCTACGAGCAGTACTTC. Filled out from reference TRBV9 and TRBJ2-7, the complete variable domain reads DSGVTQTPKHLITATGQRVTLRCSPRSGDLSVYWYQQSLDQGLQFLIQYYNGEERAKGNILERFSAQQFPDLHSELNLSSLELGDSALYFCASSVGHGSYEQYFGPGTRLTVT.

This rearrangement joins TRBV28 to TRBJ2-5; TRBD1 matches at 9 bases. V lost 5 bases to trimming and J lost 6 bases; unmatched junction nucleotides: 10. The CDR3 runs 15 residues. The germline CDR1 and CDR2 sequences are MDHEN and SYDVKM. CDR3 DNA sequence: TGTGCCAGCAGTACGACCGGGACAGGGATACAGACCCAGTACTTC. Its protein product is CASSTTGTGIQTQYF.

The J gene is TRBJ2-5, the V gene TRBV29-1; D possibly corresponds to TRBD2 (6 bases). Germline assignment: CDR1 SQVTM and CDR2 ANQGSEA. The CDR3 is 13 amino acids. The V gene lost 4 bases and the J gene lost 2 bases, with 11 bases spanning the gap. CDR3 sequence (DNA): TGCAGCGTTGTTGACGGGGGTCAAGAGACCCAGTACTTC. Translating gives CSVVDGGQETQYF.

The gene calls are TRBV6-5 and TRBJ1-1; 8 positions match TRBD1. V lost 5 bases to trimming and J lost 4 bases; unmatched junction nucleotides: 6. The CDR3 length is 14 residues. Per the germline V gene, CDR1 is MNHEY and CDR2 is SVGAGI. The CDR3 sequence: CASSDRGGFTEAFF. In nucleotides, the CDR3 is TGTGCCAGCAGTGACAGGGGAGGTTTCACTGAAGCTTTCTTT.

This sequence joins TRBV7-2 and TRBJ1-3; 9 bases map to TRBD1. The V gene end was trimmed by 5 bases and the J gene end by 8 bases; junction bases not matched to a gene: 4. Per germline, CDR1 SGHTA and CDR2 FQGNSA. This CDR3 has 13 amino acids. CDR3 region: CASSPGQGHTIYF. CDR3 nucleotide sequence: TGTGCCAGCAGCCCTGGACAGGGGCACACCATATATTTT.

The rearrangement joins TRBV5-5 to TRBJ1-2; possible D gene TRBD1, 5 bases. The V and J ends lost 0 bases and 6 bases respectively, with 18 bases between them. Germline CDR1 SGHKS, CDR2 YYEKEE (reference sequence). This CDR3 spans 16 amino acids. The CDR3 DNA follows: TGTGCCAGCAGCTTGGTTTGGGGCCAGAATTACGATGGCTACACCTTC. It translates to CASSLVWGQNYDGYTF. Full variable domain (remainder filled in from reference TRBV5-5 and TRBJ1-2): DAGVTQSPTHLIKTRGQQVTLRCSPISGHKSVSWYQQVLGQGPQFIFQYYEKEERGRGNFPDRFSARQFPNYSSELNVNALLLGDSALYLCASSLVWGQNYDGYTFGSGTRLTVV.

This chain joins TRBV19 and TRBJ2-2; D unresolved. This CDR3 region has 15 residues. The germline V and J ends were trimmed by 2 bases and 6 bases, with 13 bases remaining between them. CDR1 is LNHDA and CDR2 is SQIVND in the germline V gene (reference sequence). CDR3 loop: CASSISNNPPGELFF. CDR3 sequence (DNA): TGTGCCAGTAGTATAAGTAACAATCCCCCCGGGGAGCTGTTTTTT.

The gene calls are TRBV9 and TRBJ1-5; 7 nucleotides agree with TRBD1. Germline CDR1 is SGDLS and CDR2 is YYNGEE. The CDR3 totals 15 residues. V lost 2 bases and J lost 3; bases outside the gene matches: 5. The CDR3 loop is CASSVTGAVNQPQHF. Written as DNA, the CDR3 is TGTGCCAGCAGCGTTACAGGGGCCGTCAATCAGCCCCAGCATTTT.

This clone has only a few counts. The CDR3 DNA reads TGCGCCAGCAGCTTGTCCGGGACAAACGTTTACGAGCAGTACTTC. As protein: CASSLSGTNVYEQYF. The genes are TRBV5-1 and TRBJ2-7, with D possibly matching TRBD1 (6 bases). Germline values: CDR1 SGHRS, CDR2 YFSETQ. The CDR3 spans 15 residues. V lost 1 base and J 4 bases, leaving 15 bases between the germline ends.

This clone was seen only once. V is TRBV7-3 and J is TRBJ2-3, with 8 bases matching TRBD2. The CDR3 is made up of 17 amino acids. Germline V CDR1 and CDR2: SGHTA, FQGTGA. The V and J ends lost 0 bases and 2 bases, in that order; junction bases with no gene match: 7. The CDR3 spells CASSLTGLAGVTDTQYF. CDR3 coding DNA: TGTGCCAGCAGCTTAACGGGTCTAGCGGGCGTCACAGATACGCAGTATTTT.

The V gene is TRBV19, the J gene TRBJ2-5; D is perhaps TRBD2 (6 bases). Germline lookup yields CDR1 LNHDA and CDR2 SQIVND (reference sequence). V dropped 1 base and J dropped 0 bases, with 12 bases sitting between them. The CDR3 consists of 16 residues. The DNA for the CDR3 is TGTGCCAGTAGTATAGGCTTAGCGGCGTACCAAGAGACCCAGTACTTC. Protein product: CASSIGLAAYQETQYF.

The rearrangement joins TRBV4-3 to TRBJ2-1, with TRBD1 matching over 7 bases. V lost 0 bases and J lost 7; bases outside the gene matches: 9. CDR3 length equals 16 residues. Germline V gene data show CDR1 as LGHNA and CDR2 as YSLEER. CDR3 coding DNA: TGCGCCAGCAGCCAAGAACTCCAGGGGGTACGAAATGAGCAGTTCTTC. Translating it yields CASSQELQGVRNEQFF.

This chain uses TRBV12-2 with TRBJ2-7; TRBD2 is taken as the D call from the table, unchecked against the DNA. TRBV12-2 corresponds to a pseudogene. This CDR3 has 13 amino acids. As DNA, the CDR3 is TGTGCAAGTCGCGGGACTAGCGGCTACGAGCAGTACTTC. It encodes CASRGTSGYEQYF.

The CDR3 bases are TGTGCCAGCAGCTTAGACAGGGACCCTCTAAACACTGAAGCTTTCTTT. Its protein is CASSLDRDPLNTEAFF. This rearrangement joins TRBV7-9 to TRBJ1-1, with D perhaps matching TRBD1 (6 bases). CDR1 and CDR2 from the germline V gene are SEHNR and FQNEAQ (reference sequence). This CDR3 is built from 16 residues. With 1 base removed from V and 2 bases from J, the gap between germline ends came to 14 bases.

J is TRBJ1-2 and V is TRBV5-8, with TRBD1 as a possible D gene (5 bases). The CDR3 runs 15 residues. Germline V lookup: CDR1 SGHTS, CDR2 YDEGEE. Trimming took off 6 bases at V and 0 bases at J, with 15 bases between the two ends. The CDR3, as DNA: TGTGCCAGCATCCTCAACAGGAAATCTAACTATGGCTACACCTTC. Its protein is CASILNRKSNYGYTF.

The chain carries TRBV4-1 and TRBJ2-1; 8 nucleotides line up with TRBD1. This CDR3 contains 13 residues. The ends lost 3 bases at V and 10 bases at J; junction bases unmatched: 5. Germline V CDR1 and CDR2: MGHRA, YSYEKL. In nucleotides, the CDR3 is TGCGCCAGCAGCCATCCAGGGGGCTGGGAGCAGTTCTTC. Translating gives CASSHPGGWEQFF.

The chain is built from TRBV29-1 and TRBJ1-4; the match to TRBD1 covers 9 bases. V was clipped by 6 bases and J by 8 bases; unmatched bases: 13. The CDR3 sequence is 15 residues long. Germline CDR1 and CDR2: SQVTM and ANQGSEA. The CDR3 spells CSVLTGGTLGEKLFF. CDR3 bases: TGCAGCGTGTTGACAGGGGGGACCCTTGGGGAAAAACTGTTTTTT.

CDR3 sequence: CSGSGRFADTQYF. The CDR3 DNA reads as TGCAGTGGTAGCGGGAGGTTCGCAGATACGCAGTATTTT. This chain connects TRBV29-1 to TRBJ2-3; 10 bases fit TRBD2. Germline V CDR1 and CDR2: SQVTM, ANQGSEA. The CDR3 covers 13 residues.

The table lists this clone with a count of one. The chain combines TRBV28 with TRBJ2-3; 9 nucleotides agree with TRBD2. The J segment lost 2 bases and the V segment lost 4 bases, leaving 10 bases of the junction unmatched. The CDR3 is 17 amino acids. In germline, CDR1 is MDHEN, CDR2 SYDVKM. This chain's CDR3 is CASSSSTAGGYTDTQYF. CDR3 bases: TGTGCCAGCAGTTCCTCTACAGCGGGAGGTTACACAGATACGCAGTATTTT. The whole variable domain, remainder taken from reference TRBV28 and TRBJ2-3, is DVKVTQSSRYLVKRTGEKVFLECVQDMDHENMFWYRQDPGLGLRLIYFSYDVKMKEKGDIPEGYSVSREKKERFSLILESASTNQTSMYLCASSSSTAGGYTDTQYFGPGTRLTVL.

The genes are TRBV7-2 and TRBJ1-4; 7 nucleotides match TRBD1. V shed 5 bases, J shed 6 bases, and the junction held 9 bases outside the gene matches. Looked up from germline, CDR1 is SGHTA and CDR2 is FQGNSA. The CDR3 totals 15 residues. DNA of the CDR3: TGTGCCAGCAGCGTACAGACAGGGTGGGATGAAAAACTGTTTTTT. Protein sequence: CASSVQTGWDEKLFF.

The V call is TRBV11-2, the J call TRBJ2-5; TRBD1 matches 8 bases. The germline CDR1 and CDR2 sequences are SGHAT and FQNNGV. CDR3 length equals 15 residues. With V trimmed by 4 bases and J by 4 bases, 8 bases remained unmatched. CDR3 in DNA: TGTGCCAGCAGCTCGGGGGCAGGGGGCTCAGAGACCCAGTACTTC. Translating it yields CASSSGAGGSETQYF.

This chain uses TRBV11-1 with TRBJ2-5; 10 positions match TRBD2. V dropped 1 base and J dropped 6; count of bases not matched to a gene: 11. There are 17 residues in the CDR3. Looked up from germline, CDR1 is SGHAT and CDR2 is FQDESV (reference sequence). CDR3 region: CASSLDWGLAGVKTQYF. CDR3 DNA sequence: TGTGCCAGCAGCTTAGATTGGGGCCTAGCGGGAGTGAAGACCCAGTACTTC.

The V call is TRBV28, the J call TRBJ2-7; D perhaps matches TRBD1 (6 bases). The CDR3 has 12 amino acids. The germline gives CDR1 MDHEN, CDR2 SYDVKM. The ends were cut back, 6 bases at V and 3 bases at J, with 9 bases in the middle. The CDR3 nucleotides read TGTGCCAGCAGCCCACAGGGCTACGAGCAGTACTTC. Translated: CASSPQGYEQYF.

The chain recombines TRBV5-1 with TRBJ2-2, with D unclear. The V gene lost 0 bases and the J gene lost 1 base, with 13 bases spanning the gap. CDR1 SGHRS and CDR2 YFSETQ come from the germline V gene. The CDR3 has 17 residues. CDR3 nucleotide sequence: TGCGCCAGCAGCTTGGCCTTTGGGCAGAGGAACACCGGGGAGCTGTTTTTT. It translates to CASSLAFGQRNTGELFF.

V is TRBV28 and J is TRBJ1-1; D is ambiguous. With 2 bases removed from V and 1 base from J, the gap between germline ends came to 8 bases. This CDR3 has 14 amino acids. CDR1 is MDHEN and CDR2 is SYDVKM in the germline V gene. The CDR3 DNA reads as TGTGCCAGCAGTTTAGGAGGACCGAACACTGAAGCTTTCTTT. Translation: CASSLGGPNTEAFF.